This T cell receptor beta chain was recorded in a study of T cell responses to AZD1222 COVID-19 vaccine. General study findings and limits: Spike was spanned by vaccine-associated CD4 TCRs, which were dominant at 160-218 and 743-854. Reports say nearly half of spike-specific TCRs go after unmutated variant regions. There were mostly white British donors and more females than males, and clonal diversity was possibly underestimated. All repertoire sampling was performed exclusively after the peak T cell response.

In the case of this clone: Its matching antigen is unknown.

Assay used: immunoSEQ multiplex PCR; TCRdb lists only in-frame clones, some missing. The table records around 150,000 clones, about 94% of them present only once. The sequencing used peripheral blood, collected 28 days after the second AZD1222 dose. This sequence was found in an adult who received the AZD1222 COVID-19 vaccine.

CDR3 nucleotides: TGTGCCAGTAGTCCACTAGCGGGGGGCCCCACCGGGGAGCTGTTTTTT. This encodes CASSPLAGGPTGELFF. The V gene is TRBV19, the J gene TRBJ2-2, with 12 bases matching TRBD2. Germline CDR1 is LNHDA and CDR2 is SQIVND (reference sequence). The CDR3 extends over 16 amino acids. V was pared by 5 bases and J by 4 bases, with 5 bases of the junction left unmatched.